This T cell receptor (beta chain) was retrieved from a study of CD8 T cells in Susac syndrome. Sequencing of TCR beta drew on CD8+ and CD4+ T cells from blood. The RNA, about 0.5 to 1 ug, was put through reverse transcription using random hexamers. Amplification of the TCR beta CDR3 was carried out by immunoSEQ multiplex PCR, which spanned a total of 54 Vbeta and 13 Jbeta segments. TCRdb analysed the immunoSEQ multiplex PCR reads with MiXCR anew, one entry per CDR3 protein. The table lists about 71,000 distinct CDR3 sequences, 96% of them singletons. CDR1 and CDR2 from the germline V gene are GTSNPN and SVGIG (reference sequence). The CDR3 totals 14 residues. V was cut by 1 base and J by 8 bases, with 15 bases left in between.

The sequence came from a human donor with multiple sclerosis. This chain joins TRBV30 and TRBJ2-1, with no clear D. The sample taken for sequencing was CD4+ T cells from PBMCs. The CDR3 bases are TGTGCCTGGAGTGCGCAGGTGGGCGTCTATGAGCAGTTCTTC. This gives the protein CAWSAQVGVYEQFF.